This T cell receptor (beta chain) was obtained from a study of shared clonotypes between healthy human individuals. This clone was observed a handful of times. The CDR3 length is 14 residues. Germline V gives CDR1 MNHNS, CDR2 SASEGT. V lost 7 bases, J lost 7 bases, and 9 bases stayed unmatched. Sequenced by immunoSEQ multiplex PCR; TCRdb stores in-frame clones only, minus some. The sample lists 600,000 to 750,000 clones, 72% seen once, with approximately 1.8% in the top ten. The receptor was derived from a woman aged 25 to 39 in good health. Sequencing was done on a sample of memory CD4+ T cells sorted from blood. The sample's subset: CD45RA-negative fraction. The chain recombines TRBV6-1 with TRBJ1-2; 10 positions match TRBD1. This chain's CDR3 is CASIPGQGTGGYTF. CDR3 DNA sequence: TGTGCCAGCATCCCGGGACAGGGGACCGGTGGCTACACCTTC.